This T cell receptor beta chain emerged from a study of shared clonotypes between healthy human individuals (dated by TCRdb to 2020 to 2022). With regard to the full study: A couple of women and three men aged 18 to 49 years were included in the cohort. Each donor's leukapheresis produced roughly between roughly 0.85 and 9.5 billion PBMCs. To increase sequencing depth and limit assay-specific biases, different laboratories used diverse techniques to prepare libraries and sequence TCR repertoires. To estimate repertoire size and how much clonotypes are shared between individuals, the study performed deep sequencing of blood TCR repertoires from five healthy adults. Per donor, three plates each were used for CD4 naive and CD4 memory, two for CD8 naive, and one for CD8 memory.

The paper's findings and limits, for the study overall: Clonotypes shared by all four sorted-subset donors showed higher generation probabilities than non-shared clonotypes. Even with the large sequencing depth, rarefaction of the sorted-subset datasets indicated that sequencing was incomplete. Only blood was sampled, and tissue TCR repertoires likely differ from those in blood. Naive subsets generally had larger estimated clonotype richness than memory subsets. Because the study included only a small number of donors, the genetic and exposure-history diversity represented was limited. Pairwise subsampling led to the expectation that sequencing depth would affect the degree of clonotype sharing among donors. When a handful of donors were compared, the shared fraction of clonotypes was around 5.1% for naive CD4, less than 4% for naive CD8, roughly 2.5% for memory CD4, and approximately 0.4% for memory CD8.

Reading the germline V gene gives CDR1 SGHTA and CDR2 FQGTGA. The CDR3 contains 16 residues, cysteine and phenylalanine counted. The retained sequence is limited to the CDR3, 48 bases, with the frame set at the first base. Deletion took 4 bases off V and 1 base off J, with a span of 16 bases between the germline ends. Concerning this clone itself: Its binding antigen is unknown. Qualities for individual bases were not recorded, and no much larger clone is one base off.

CD8 naive samples were obtained by positive selection for CCR7 among CD45RO-negative cells, yielding a CD45RA+CCR7+ population from which TemRA cells were excluded. Healthy HIV-negative adults with no recently reported acute infections or vaccinations were included as donors. Only Caucasian adults living in Nashville, Tennessee, USA were represented among the donors. Blood was collected by leukapheresis, and PBMCs were isolated by Ficoll-Histopaque density gradient centrifugation and then cryopreserved in liquid nitrogen vapor phase. Purity and quantity of every magnetically sorted T cell population were checked by analytical flow cytometry. Genomic DNA was isolated from each sorted fraction and quantified by UV absorbance on a Nanodrop 2000c. Using the deep immunoSEQ assay, multiplex PCR amplified TCR CDR3 regions from genomic DNA. Genomic DNA extracted from each cell subset was distributed evenly over all wells of several immunoSEQ 96-well plates, and each plate served as one replicate. For sorted subsets, about 200 ng genomic DNA, equal to 30,000 to 35,000 T cell genomes, was loaded into each replicate PCR. Purified libraries were quantified with a Qubit 3.0 fluorometer, sized on a Bioanalyzer 2100, and re-quantified with the KAPA Library Quantification kit. Every immunoSEQ 96-well plate was sequenced on a dedicated single-read 150-cycle Illumina NextSeq 550 flow cell. As for the authors' bioinformatics: The immunoSEQ output contained only junctional sequences without quality scores, so filtering could not match that applied to full-length reads. To assign V/J genes and CDR3, sequences were annotated using PyIR, a Python wrapper for IgBLAST v1.9, with IMGT germline references. Reads with weak V/J assignments (E-value above 1e-6), missing CDR3, stop codons, out-of-frame junctions, or ambiguous translated residues were removed. V3J clonotypes were defined as sequences sharing the same inferred V gene, J gene, and CDR3 amino acid sequence. The percentage overlap between two repertoires was calculated by dividing the number of shared unique clonotypes by the size of the smaller repertoire. Repertoire richness was assessed with RTK rarefaction, the Chao1 estimator, and Recon v2.1 estimates of unobserved clonotypes. Generation probabilities were computed with OLGA for all TCRbeta clonotypes obtained by the gDNA method from several donors. TCRdb took over this immuneACCESS table, retaining in-frame rearrangements with V and J assigned. Such tables are incomplete; in checked studies, under half of the missing clones stem from an unresolved V gene, and the remainder is unexplained. V and J calls and clone size follow that table, whereas D and trimming were derived from the DNA. Recorded for this sample are around 1.9 million clones; around 93% of them occurred a single time. 1.5% to 2% of the sample is taken by the ten largest.

The sequence came from a man between 18 and 35 years old in good health. Some clones in this sample may be carry-over from other donors' samples. Sequenced input: naive CD8+ T cells from PBMCs. The sample's cell subset or site, from its label and the paper: CD45RA+CCR7+. The receptor chain draws on TRBV7-3 and TRBJ1-2; the D gene lacks a confident call. The CDR3 amino acid sequence is: CASSSGRQADNYGYTF. The sequenced DNA: TGTGCCAGCAGCTCCGGTCGCCAGGCTGATAACTATGGCTACACCTTC.